What follows are 20 T cell receptor beta chains derived from one specimen sequenced in a study of regulatory T cells in long-lasting Graves disease. This sample's time point: newly diagnosed GD, antithyroid drugs for less than 3 months. PBMCs were the source of the RNA used for TCR sequencing. Construction of TCR beta libraries relied on iRepertoire HTBI primers and on Arm-PCR targeting CDR3 regions. TCRdb re-called the multiplex PCR reads with MiXCR, one entry per CDR3 protein. Here the sample spans roughly 430,000 distinct CDR3 sequences, roughly 17% being singletons. This sample also belongs to another study, concerning T cells in Graves' hyperthyroidism and ophthalmopathy.

The material sequenced was peripheral blood mononuclear cells (PBMCs), taken at new diagnosis, from a patient treated with antithyroid drugs. These receptors were obtained from a woman aged 25 to 39 with Graves disease.

This clonotype appeared many times. The chain recombines TRBV5-6 with TRBJ2-2; 11 positions agree with TRBD2. Germline-derived CDR1 and CDR2 are SGHDT and YYEEEE. The CDR3 contains 15 residues. The V and J ends lost 4 bases and 4 bases, in that order; junction bases with no gene match: 3. CDR3 nucleotides: TGTGCCAGCAGCGATAGCGGGAGGGGCACCGGGGAGCTGTTTTTT. Translation: CASSDSGRGTGELFF.

As concerns this clonotype: Possible read error: a much larger clone is one base away. The V and J genes are TRBV6-1 and TRBJ1-5; 7 positions match TRBD1. CDR1 and CDR2 (germline): MNHNS, SASEGT. The CDR3 sequence is 13 residues long. The junction had 4 bases not matched to a gene; V was cut back by 7 bases and J by 4 bases. The CDR3 sequence: CASTPTGNQPQHF. CDR3 in DNA: TGTGCCAGCACGCCGACAGGGAATCAGCCCCAGCATTTT.

This clonotype has more than one count but fewer than ten. The gene calls are TRBV7-9 and TRBJ2-1; TRBD2 aligns across 16 bases. This CDR3 contains 17 residues. Germline CDR1 reads SEHNR; CDR2 reads FQNEAQ (reference sequence). V shed 0 bases and J 6 bases; nucleotides not matched to a gene: 2. Here the CDR3 DNA reads TGTGCCAGCAGCTTAGCCGGGACTAGCGGGAGGGCCAATGAGCAGTTCTTC. Its translation: CASSLAGTSGRANEQFF.

The rearrangement uses TRBV12-3 or TRBV12-4 and TRBJ1-2, with D possibly matching TRBD1 (6 bases). The CDR3 is 14 amino acids. The V gene lost 8 bases and the J gene lost 4 bases, with 17 bases spanning the gap. The CDR3 nucleotides are TGTGCCAGCTCCAAATCCGGGACAACCTATGGCTACACCTTC. Translating it yields CASSKSGTTYGYTF.

This clonotype was recorded many times. The chain carries TRBV5-1 and TRBJ2-3, with D unresolved. The CDR3 runs to 17 residues. The V gene lost 0 bases and the J gene lost 2 bases, with 16 bases spanning the gap. Germline lookup yields CDR1 SGHRS and CDR2 YFSETQ. CDR3 residues: CASSLAVARRDTDTQYF. CDR3 in DNA: TGCGCCAGCAGCTTGGCCGTGGCGCGTAGGGACACAGATACGCAGTATTTT. The full variable domain, completed using reference TRBV5-1 and TRBJ2-3, is KAGVTQTPRYLIKTRGQQVTLSCSPISGHRSVSWYQQTPGQGLQFLFEYFSETQRNKGNFPGRFSGRQFSNSRSEMNVSTLELGDSALYLCASSLAVARRDTDTQYFGPGTRLTVL.

The table lists this clonotype with many counts. The chain couples TRBV20-1 to TRBJ2-1; 11 nucleotides align to TRBD2. CDR1 and CDR2 from the germline V gene are DFQATT and SNEGSKA (reference sequence). The CDR3 consists of 14 residues. Germline trimming cut 4 bases from V and 8 bases from J; bases unmatched to any gene: 7. CDR3 sequence: CSATTSGTLDEQFF. Here the CDR3 DNA reads TGCAGTGCTACGACTAGCGGGACTCTCGATGAGCAGTTCTTC.

The table lists this clonotype with many counts. The chain combines TRBV7-9 with TRBJ1-4, with 10 bases that match TRBD1. Germline V gene sequence: CDR1 SEHNR, CDR2 FQNEAQ (reference sequence). J was trimmed by 0 bases and V by 4 bases; bases with no gene match: 5. The CDR3 extends over 17 amino acids. The CDR3 region has the DNA TGTGCCAGCAGCTCGCAGACAGGGGGCGCAACTAATGAAAAACTGTTTTTT. Its protein is CASSSQTGGATNEKLFF.

This clonotype was detected only a few times. This rearrangement joins TRBV20-1 to TRBJ2-7, with D unclear. Germline V gene data show CDR1 as DFQATT and CDR2 as SNEGSKA (reference sequence). Trimming pared 5 bases from V and 0 bases from J, leaving 17 bases between. The CDR3 contains 15 residues. In DNA form, the CDR3 reads TGCAGTGCTTCGCCGGCCAACTCCGGCTCCTACGAGCAGTACTTC. It is translated as CSASPANSGSYEQYF.

The gene calls are TRBV3-1 and TRBJ2-2; D tentatively reads TRBD1 or TRBD2 (5 bases each). Trimming removed 8 bases from V and 5 bases from J, with 15 bases in between. Germline CDR1 reads LGHDT; CDR2 reads YNNKEL (reference sequence). CDR3 length: 14 amino acids. Written as DNA, the CDR3 is TGTGCCAGCGACCGGGGCGGAAAGACCGGGGAGCTGTTTTTT. Translation gives CASDRGGKTGELFF.

This clonotype was detected ten times or more. The chain recombines TRBV7-3 with TRBJ2-3, with TRBD2 matching over 8 bases. Germline loops: CDR1 SGHTA, CDR2 FQGTGA. V shed 1 base and J 0 bases; nucleotides not matched to a gene: 3. The CDR3 length is 16 residues. The CDR3 sequence is CASSLSSSGSTDTQYF. The CDR3 nucleotides are TGTGCCAGCAGCTTAAGCTCTAGCGGGAGCACAGATACGCAGTATTTT.

A word on this clonotype: A much larger clonotype is one base distant, so this may be a read error. The J gene is TRBJ1-5, the V gene TRBV6-2 or TRBV6-3; the D is unclear. Germline assignment: CDR1 MNHEY and CDR2 SVGEGT. The CDR3 has 13 amino acids. The ends were cut back, 6 bases at V and 1 base at J, with 7 bases in the middle. The CDR3 DNA is TGTGCCAGCAGAGAACAGAGCAATCAGCCCCAGCATTTT. The encoded protein is CASREQSNQPQHF.

At least ten counts were recorded for this clonotype. The V call is TRBV18, the J call TRBJ2-5; D unclear. The CDR3 sequence is 11 residues long. Germline V gene data show CDR1 as KGHSH and CDR2 as LQKENI. V lost 5 bases and J 5 bases, leaving 6 bases between the germline ends. CDR3 region: CASSYAETQYF. The CDR3 bases are TGTGCCAGCTCATACGCGGAGACCCAGTACTTC.

This clonotype was picked up many times. The chain couples TRBV28 to TRBJ1-5, with D hard to call. Germline lookup yields CDR1 MDHEN and CDR2 SYDVKM. Trimming left V 10 bases short and J 1 base short, with 8 bases between. CDR3 size: 12 residues. CDR3 sequence (DNA): TGTGCCATGTCATTGAGCAATCAGCCCCAGCATTTT. It is translated as CAMSLSNQPQHF.

This clonotype was picked up many times. The V call is TRBV2, the J call TRBJ1-6; TRBD1 matches at 7 bases. Germline lookup yields CDR1 SNHLY and CDR2 FYNNEI. Trimming cost V 6 bases and J 8 bases; bases outside gene matches: 4. The CDR3 extends over 13 amino acids. The CDR3 coding sequence is TGTGCCAGCAGCGACAGGGAGCATTCACCCCTCCACTTT. The encoded protein is CASSDREHSPLHF.

In its sample, this clonotype was seen many times. The genes are TRBV20-1 and TRBJ2-7; 7 nucleotides agree with TRBD1. The CDR3 contains 14 residues. With 3 bases clipped from V and 0 bases from J, the junction kept 5 bases outside the gene matches. Germline V gives CDR1 DFQATT, CDR2 SNEGSKA (reference sequence). In DNA form, the CDR3 reads TGCAGTGCTAGGGAAGGGACAGACTCCTACGAGCAGTACTTC. The encoded protein is CSAREGTDSYEQYF.

This clonotype showed up many times. V usage is TRBV28 and J usage is TRBJ1-6; the match to TRBD1 covers 11 bases. With V trimmed by 3 bases and J by 9 bases, 1 base remained unmatched. Germline lookup yields CDR1 MDHEN and CDR2 SYDVKM. The CDR3 is 14 amino acids. CDR3 region: CASSFGTGGSPLHF. The CDR3 region has the DNA TGTGCCAGCAGTTTCGGGACAGGGGGTTCACCCCTCCACTTT.

The J gene is TRBJ2-2, the V gene TRBV7-2; 8 bases are a match to TRBD2. The germline CDR1 and CDR2 sequences are SGHTA and FQGNSA. The CDR3 consists of 15 residues. V shed 5 bases, J shed 6 bases, and the junction held 8 bases outside the gene matches. The DNA for the CDR3 is TGTGCCAGCAGCCCCTTGCGGGAGGCACCCGGGGAGCTGTTTTTT. Translation gives CASSPLREAPGELFF.

This clonotype was detected ten times or more. The gene calls are TRBV29-1 and TRBJ1-1; unclear D gene. CDR1 SQVTM and CDR2 ANQGSEA come from the germline V gene. V lost 4 bases, J lost 4 bases, and 7 bases lay in between. There are 11 residues in the CDR3. The CDR3 DNA reads as TGCAGCGTTGGGCAAGTCACTGAAGCTTTCTTT. Amino acid sequence: CSVGQVTEAFF.

This clonotype occurred many times. The rearrangement uses TRBV30 and TRBJ1-3; D not resolved. CDR3 length equals 14 residues. Germline CDR1 GTSNPN, CDR2 SVGIG (reference sequence). V lost 4 bases and J lost 7, with 17 bases in between. CDR3: CAWNRREFGNTIYF. CDR3 nucleotide sequence: TGTGCCTGGAACCGGAGGGAATTTGGCAACACCATATATTTT.

This clonotype appeared a few times. This chain joins TRBV7-2 and TRBJ1-1; no clear D gene. CDR1 is SGHTA and CDR2 is FQGNSA in the germline V gene. The CDR3 loop spans 12 amino acids. Deletions cut 3 bases from V and 7 bases from J, with 9 bases between. CDR3 nucleotides: TGTGCCAGCAGCTTTACCCCGGGTGAAGCTTTCTTT. It translates to CASSFTPGEAFF.